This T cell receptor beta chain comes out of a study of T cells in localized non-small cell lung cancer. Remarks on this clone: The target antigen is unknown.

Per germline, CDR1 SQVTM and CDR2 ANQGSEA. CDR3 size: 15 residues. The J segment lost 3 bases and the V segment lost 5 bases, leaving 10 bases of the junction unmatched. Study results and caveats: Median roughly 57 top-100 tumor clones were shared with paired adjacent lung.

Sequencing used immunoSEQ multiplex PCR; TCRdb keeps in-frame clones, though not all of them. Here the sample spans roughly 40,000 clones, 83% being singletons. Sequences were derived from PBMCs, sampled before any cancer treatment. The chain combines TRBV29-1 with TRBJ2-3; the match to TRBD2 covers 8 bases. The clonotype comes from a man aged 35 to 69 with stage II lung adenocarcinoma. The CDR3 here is CSVTNEAGVTDTQYF. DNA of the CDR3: TGCAGCGTTACGAACGAAGCGGGAGTTACAGATACGCAGTATTTT.